The source of this T cell receptor beta chain is a study of T-cell memory formation after mild COVID-19. The V end was cut by 1 base, the J end by 1 base, with 7 bases between. Germline assignment: CDR1 SGHTA and CDR2 FQGNSA. This CDR3 spans 14 amino acids. This clonotype was counted at least ten times. TCRdb re-called the 5' RACE reads with MiXCR, one entry per CDR3 protein. The sample lists over 350,000 distinct CDR3 sequences; about 24% were seen once. The material sequenced was PBMCs or a T cell subset sorted from them (not recorded which). The clonotype was recovered from an adult woman who had mild COVID-19 (a few samples of this study predate the infection). Cell type and time point are not known. The rearrangement links TRBV7-2 to TRBJ1-1; D is possibly TRBD1 (6 bases). CDR3 sequence (DNA): TGTGCCAGCAGCTTAGGGGGGGCGAACACTGAAGCTTTCTTT. Its protein product is CASSLGGANTEAFF.